The clone carrying this T cell receptor beta chain was seen at least ten times. This record belongs to a study of T-cell reconstitution after alpha-beta-depleted transplantation in children. The CDR3 runs to 11 residues. Germline CDR1 reads DFQATT; CDR2 reads SNEGSKA (reference sequence). Trimming cost V 1 base and J 10 bases, with 8 bases left between them. A library of TCRbeta sequences, prepared with unique molecular identifiers, was generated. MiXCR was run by TCRdb on the PCR reads, yielding one entry per CDR3 protein. The table includes about 230,000 distinct CDR3 sequences, about 11% detected once.

The chain employs TRBV20-1 and TRBJ2-1; D is undetermined. The sequencing here drew on PBMCs from the stem cell graft donor, taken from the stem cell graft. The sequence came from a human donor who donated a stem cell graft to a child with acute lymphoblastic leukemia. For the CDR3, the DNA is TGCAGTGCTAGAGTAGCCCTGGAGCAGTTCTTC. This gives the protein CSARVALEQFF.